The entry that follows covers one TCR beta chain sequence. Per the germline V gene, CDR1 is DFQATT and CDR2 is SNEGSKA (reference sequence). The CDR3 loop spans 12 amino acids. The V gene lost 6 bases and the J gene lost 3 bases, with 12 bases spanning the gap. TCRdb processed the 5' RACE reads anew with MiXCR; each CDR3 protein has one entry. Of roughly 120,000 distinct CDR3 sequences listed, 10% to 15% are singletons. The data are from a study of early T cells in non-severe SARS-CoV-2 infection. The sample consisted of whole blood, taken at baseline. The clonotype was recovered from an adult who was a healthcare worker with PCR-confirmed SARS-CoV-2 infection or an uninfected control (not recorded which). This chain connects TRBV20-1 to TRBJ2-7, with D uncertain. The CDR3 is CSASDGYYEQYF. In DNA form, the CDR3 reads TGCAGTGCCTCCGACGGCTACTACGAGCAGTACTTC.